A selection of T cell receptor beta chains follows, all from one sample in a study of CD4 T cells in relation to SARS-CoV-2 and coronaviruses. This table comes from immunoSEQ multiplex PCR, and its TCRdb copy is limited to in-frame clones, with some not included. Found here are 35,000 to 40,000 clones, 88% of them singletons; the top ten hold more than 7%. Material for sequencing was memory CD4+ T cells from PBMCs. The receptors come from an adult with COVID-19. Both conserved end residues are part of each CDR3. A D gene is named only where the DNA matches it firmly.

cdr3_length,d_call,j_call,v_call,cdr3_nt,cdr3_aa
17,NA,TRBJ1-6,TRBV28,TGTGCCAGCAGTTTACAGGCCGGGAGCTCCTATAATTCACCCCTCCACTTT,CASSLQAGSSYNSPLHF
12,NA,TRBJ2-5,TRBV27,TGTGCCAGCAGTTTAGACCGGGAGACCCAGTACTTC,CASSLDRETQYF
17,TRBD2,TRBJ2-3,TRBV27,TGTGCCAGCAGTTCCCCGACTAGCGGGGGCGGCACAGATACGCAGTATTTT,CASSSPTSGGGTDTQYF
17,NA,TRBJ1-5,TRBV4-1,TGCGCCAGCATCTCACGGGCGGGGAGAAGGCGCAATCAGCCCCAGCATTTT,CASISRAGRRRNQPQHF
14,NA,TRBJ1-2,TRBV27,TGTGCCAGCAGTACTATCCGGGCCAACTATGGCTACACCTTC,CASSTIRANYGYTF
16,NA,TRBJ2-2,TRBV27,TGTGCCAGCAGTTTCGGTCGAGCAGGGTGGACCGGGGAGCTGTTTTTT,CASSFGRAGWTGELFF
11,NA,TRBJ2-7,TRBV29-1,TGCAGCGTTGGGGGGCCCAACGAGCAGTACTTC,CSVGGPNEQYF
16,NA,TRBJ2-3,TRBV5-4,TGTGCCAGCAGCTTGGACAACAGCCGATCGGGAGATACGCAGTATTTT,CASSLDNSRSGDTQYF
18,NA,TRBJ1-1,TRBV1,TGCACCAGCAGCCAAGATACCCTCCGGCACAGGGTGAACACTGAAGCTTTCTTT,CTSSQDTLRHRVNTEAFF
13,NA,TRBJ1-2,TRBV6-5,TGTGCCAGCAGTTTTTCAGGGAGCTATGGCTACACCTTC,CASSFSGSYGYTF